This TCR beta chain originates from a study of CD8 T cell repertoires and HIV-1 epitope variants. This clone was seen a single time. What it binds is not known. Using immunoSEQ multiplex PCR, the repertoire was profiled, and TCRdb retains in-frame clones only, with some absent. The sample yields a few thousand clones, roughly 68% seen once. The receptor was derived from a male donor with HIV. The sequencing sample was made of cultured CD8+ T cells derived from PBMCs.

CDR3 nucleotides: TGCGCCAGCAGCTCCTCCTTCTACGACTCCTACGAGCAGTACTTC. It codes for CASSSSFYDSYEQYF. V is TRBV5-1 and J is TRBJ2-7, with D unclear. This CDR3 has 15 amino acids. V was clipped by 3 bases and J by 0 bases, with 13 bases between them. Germline lookup yields CDR1 SGHRS and CDR2 YFSETQ.